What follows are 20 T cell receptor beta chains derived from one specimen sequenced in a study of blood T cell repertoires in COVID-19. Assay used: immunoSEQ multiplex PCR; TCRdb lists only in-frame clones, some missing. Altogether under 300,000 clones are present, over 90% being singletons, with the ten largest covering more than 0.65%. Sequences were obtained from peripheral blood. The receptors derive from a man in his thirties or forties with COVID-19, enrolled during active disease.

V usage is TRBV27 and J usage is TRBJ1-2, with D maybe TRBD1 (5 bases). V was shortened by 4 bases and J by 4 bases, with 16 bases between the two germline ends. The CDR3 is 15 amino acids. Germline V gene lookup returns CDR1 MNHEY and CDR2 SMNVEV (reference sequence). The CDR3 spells CASSWGGFGGYGYTF. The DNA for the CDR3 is TGTGCCAGCAGTTGGGGAGGATTTGGGGGCTATGGCTACACCTTC.

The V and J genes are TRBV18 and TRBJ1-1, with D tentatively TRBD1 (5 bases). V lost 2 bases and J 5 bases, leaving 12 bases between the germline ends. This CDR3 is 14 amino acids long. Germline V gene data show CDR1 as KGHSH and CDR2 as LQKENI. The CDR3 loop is CASSPGGGRTEAFF. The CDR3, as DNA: TGTGCCAGCTCACCAGGCGGGGGGAGGACTGAAGCTTTCTTT.

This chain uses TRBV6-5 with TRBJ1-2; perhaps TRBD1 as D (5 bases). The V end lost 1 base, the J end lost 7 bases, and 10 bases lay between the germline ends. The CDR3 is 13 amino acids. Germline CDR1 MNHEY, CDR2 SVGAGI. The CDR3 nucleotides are TGTGCCAGCAGTTACTTAGGGGTCAGTGGCTACACCTTC. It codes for CASSYLGVSGYTF.

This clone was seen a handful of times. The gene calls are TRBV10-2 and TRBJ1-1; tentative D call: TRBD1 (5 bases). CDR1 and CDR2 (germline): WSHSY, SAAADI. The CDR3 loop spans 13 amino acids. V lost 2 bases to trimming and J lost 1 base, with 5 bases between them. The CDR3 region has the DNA TGCGCCAGCAGTGAGGACAGGAACACTGAAGCTTTCTTT. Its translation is CASSEDRNTEAFF.

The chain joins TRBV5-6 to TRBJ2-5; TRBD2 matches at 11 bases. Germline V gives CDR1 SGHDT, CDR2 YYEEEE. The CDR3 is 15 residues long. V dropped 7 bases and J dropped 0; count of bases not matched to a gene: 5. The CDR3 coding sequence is TGTGCCAGCTGGAGACTAGCGGGGTACCAAGAGACCCAGTACTTC. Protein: CASWRLAGYQETQYF.

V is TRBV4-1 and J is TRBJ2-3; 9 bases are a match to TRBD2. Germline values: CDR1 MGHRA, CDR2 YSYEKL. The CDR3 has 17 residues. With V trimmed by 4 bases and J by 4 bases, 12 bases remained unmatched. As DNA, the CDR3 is TGCGCCAGCAGCCCGATCTTGCGGCGGGGGGGCCCAGATACGCAGTATTTT. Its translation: CASSPILRRGGPDTQYF.

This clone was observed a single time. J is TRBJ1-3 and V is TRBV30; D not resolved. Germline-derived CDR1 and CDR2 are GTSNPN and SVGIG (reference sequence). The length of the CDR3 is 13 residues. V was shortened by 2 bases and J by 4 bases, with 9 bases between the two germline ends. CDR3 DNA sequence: TGTGCCTGGAGTCCCTGGGAGGGAAACACCATATATTTT. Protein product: CAWSPWEGNTIYF.

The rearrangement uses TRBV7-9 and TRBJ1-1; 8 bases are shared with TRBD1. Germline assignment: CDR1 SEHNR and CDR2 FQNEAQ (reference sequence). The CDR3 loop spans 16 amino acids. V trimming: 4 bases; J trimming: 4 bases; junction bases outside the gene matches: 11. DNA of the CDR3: TGTGCCAGCAGCTCAAAGGACAGGGTCCCGGTCACTGAAGCTTTCTTT. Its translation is CASSSKDRVPVTEAFF. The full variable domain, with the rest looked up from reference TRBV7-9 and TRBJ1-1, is DTGVSQNPRHKITKRGQNVTFRCDPISEHNRLYWYRQTLGQGPEFLTYFQNEAQLEKSRLLSDRFSAERPKGSFSTLEIQRTEQGDSAMYLCASSSKDRVPVTEAFFGQGTRLTVV.

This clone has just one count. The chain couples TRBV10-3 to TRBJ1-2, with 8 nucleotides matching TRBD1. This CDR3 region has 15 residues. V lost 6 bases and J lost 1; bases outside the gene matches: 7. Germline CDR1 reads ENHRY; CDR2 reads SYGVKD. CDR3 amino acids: CAIRKGQGDNYGYTF. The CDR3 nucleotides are TGTGCCATCAGAAAAGGACAGGGAGATAACTATGGCTACACCTTC.

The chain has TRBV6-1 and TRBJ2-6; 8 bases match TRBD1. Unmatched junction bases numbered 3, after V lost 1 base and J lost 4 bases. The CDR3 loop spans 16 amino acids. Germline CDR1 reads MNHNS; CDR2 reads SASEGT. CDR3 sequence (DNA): TGTGCCAGCAGTGAAGGACAGGGGCTCGGGGCCAACGTCCTGACTTTC. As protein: CASSEGQGLGANVLTF.

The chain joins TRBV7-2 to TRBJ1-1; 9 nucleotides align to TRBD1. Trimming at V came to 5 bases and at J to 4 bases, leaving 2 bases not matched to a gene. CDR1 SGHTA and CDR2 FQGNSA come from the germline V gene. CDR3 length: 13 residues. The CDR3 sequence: CASSRDRATEAFF. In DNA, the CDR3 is TGTGCCAGCAGCAGGGACAGGGCCACTGAAGCTTTCTTT. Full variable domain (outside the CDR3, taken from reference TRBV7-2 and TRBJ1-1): GAGVSQSPSNKVTEKGKDVELRCDPISGHTALYWYRQSLGQGLEFLIYFQGNSAPDKSGLPSDRFSAERTGGSVSTLTIQRTQQEDSAVYLCASSRDRATEAFFGQGTRLTVV.

DNA of the CDR3: TGTGCCAGCAGCCCACGACAGGGGGCGGTCGATGGCTACACCTTC. Amino acids: CASSPRQGAVDGYTF. V gene TRBV5-5 combines with J gene TRBJ1-2; 10 positions match TRBD1. The germline V gene has CDR1 SGHKS and CDR2 YYEKEE (reference sequence). J gave up 6 bases and V 4 bases, and 9 bases lay outside the gene matches. The CDR3 totals 15 residues.

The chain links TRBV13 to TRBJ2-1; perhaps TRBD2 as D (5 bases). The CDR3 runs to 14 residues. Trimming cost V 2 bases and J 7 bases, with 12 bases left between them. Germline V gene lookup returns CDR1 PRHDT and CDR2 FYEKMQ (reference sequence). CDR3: CASSLSAGVNEQFF. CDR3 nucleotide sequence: TGTGCCAGCAGCTTATCCGCCGGGGTAAATGAGCAGTTCTTC.

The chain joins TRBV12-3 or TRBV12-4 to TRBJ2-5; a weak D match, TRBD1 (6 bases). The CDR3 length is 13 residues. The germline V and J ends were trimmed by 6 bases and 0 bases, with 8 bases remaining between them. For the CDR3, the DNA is TGTGCCAGCAGCCAGGGGTACCAAGAGACCCAGTACTTC. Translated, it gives CASSQGYQETQYF.

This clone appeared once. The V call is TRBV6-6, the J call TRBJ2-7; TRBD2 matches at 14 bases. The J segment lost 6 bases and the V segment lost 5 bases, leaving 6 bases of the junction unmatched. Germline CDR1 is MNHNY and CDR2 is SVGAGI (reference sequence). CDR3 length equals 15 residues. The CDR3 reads CASSRGLAGGGEQYF. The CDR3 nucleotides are TGTGCCAGCAGTCGAGGACTAGCGGGGGGTGGCGAGCAGTACTTC.

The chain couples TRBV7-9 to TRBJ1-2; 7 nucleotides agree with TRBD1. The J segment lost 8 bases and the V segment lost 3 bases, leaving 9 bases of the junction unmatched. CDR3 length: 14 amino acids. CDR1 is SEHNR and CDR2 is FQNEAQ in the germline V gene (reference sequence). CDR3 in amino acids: CASSLDGGGGGYTF. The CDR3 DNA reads TGTGCCAGCAGCTTGGACGGAGGGGGCGGCGGCTACACCTTC.

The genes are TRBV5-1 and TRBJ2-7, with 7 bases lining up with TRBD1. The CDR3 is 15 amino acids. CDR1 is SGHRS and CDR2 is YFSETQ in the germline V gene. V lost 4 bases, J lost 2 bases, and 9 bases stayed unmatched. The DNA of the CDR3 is TGCGCCAGCAGCGACGGGACAAGGGGGCCCTACGAGCAGTACTTC. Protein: CASSDGTRGPYEQYF.

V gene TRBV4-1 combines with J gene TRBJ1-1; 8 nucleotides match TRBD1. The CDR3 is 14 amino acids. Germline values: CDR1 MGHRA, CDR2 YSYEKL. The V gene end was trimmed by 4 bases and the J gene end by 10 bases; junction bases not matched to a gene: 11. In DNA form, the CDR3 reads TGCGCCAGCAGCCTCTACGACAGGGGACGATCAGCTTTCTTT. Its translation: CASSLYDRGRSAFF.

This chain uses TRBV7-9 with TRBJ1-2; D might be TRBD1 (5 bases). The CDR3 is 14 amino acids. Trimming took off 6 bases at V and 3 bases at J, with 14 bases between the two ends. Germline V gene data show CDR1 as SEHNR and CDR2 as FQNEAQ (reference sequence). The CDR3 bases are TGTGCCAGCAGAGGGGATCGCTCTGACTATGGCTACACCTTC. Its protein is CASRGDRSDYGYTF.

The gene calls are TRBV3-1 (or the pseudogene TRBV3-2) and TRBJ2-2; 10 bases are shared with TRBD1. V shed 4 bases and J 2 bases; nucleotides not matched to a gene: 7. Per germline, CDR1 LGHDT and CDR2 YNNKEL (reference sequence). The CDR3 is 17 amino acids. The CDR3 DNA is TGTGCCAGCAGCCCCCGGGACAGGGGAACCAACACCGGGGAGCTGTTTTTT. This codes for CASSPRDRGTNTGELFF.